This TCR beta chain appears in the sequencing data of a study of human T cells and chemical hapten exposure. About the study: Each patient's scalp received weekly diphenylcyclopropenone throughout the approximately 24-week study. Once 0.01% DPC had been applied to the upper back by patch test, readings were taken at 6 days. Slight differences in pooled library volume were the main source of varying TCR yields across samples.

Regarding time point: pre-sensitization, week 0. The treatment: therapeutic diphenylcyclopropenone sensitization with weekly scalp DPC. Study-wide points: Sensitizing to DPC left TCRs with a frequency above 1 in 1000 unaltered.

Comment on this clonotype: No antigen is known for it.

TCRdb re-analysed the RACE reads in MiXCR, keeping a single row per CDR3 protein. The top ten clones hold approximately 3% of a sample with around 200,000 distinct CDR3 sequences, about 31% of them seen once. This CDR3 region has 17 residues. V gave up 6 bases and J gave up 6 bases; unmatched junction bases: 18. Germline V gene sequence: CDR1 MDHEN, CDR2 SYDVKM. V gene TRBV28 combines with J gene TRBJ1-1; 8 bases align to TRBD1. The receptor was isolated from a woman aged 25 to 45 with alopecia areata. Some clones in this sample may be carry-over from other donors' samples. Sequenced here: whole blood, sampled in connection with sensitization to the hapten diphenylcyclopropenone (DPC). The CDR3 is CASRTGTGFLVKAEAFF. The DNA for the CDR3 is TGTGCCAGCAGGACCGGGACAGGCTTCTTAGTCAAGGCTGAAGCTTTCTTT.